This TCR beta chain was profiled in a study of blood T cell repertoires in COVID-19. Sequencing used immunoSEQ multiplex PCR; TCRdb keeps in-frame clones, though not all of them. The sample lists 130,000 to 150,000 clones; approximately 85% were seen once. With 4 bases clipped from V and 5 bases from J, the junction kept 11 bases outside the gene matches. Germline CDR1 SGHVS, CDR2 FQNEAQ. CDR3 length: 17 residues. This chain joins TRBV7-8 and TRBJ2-5, with 12 bases aligning to TRBD1. Sequencing was done on a sample of peripheral blood. This receptor was identified in a woman aged 55 to 70 with COVID-19, enrolled during active disease. The CDR3: CASSSGTGGALLETQYF. In DNA form, the CDR3 reads TGTGCCAGCAGCTCCGGGACAGGGGGCGCGTTGCTGGAGACCCAGTACTTC.